Listed here is a single TCR beta chain. Germline V CDR1 and CDR2: MNHEY, SVGAGI. The ends lost 6 bases at V and 5 bases at J; junction bases unmatched: 4. The CDR3 length is 14 residues. This sample was included in a study of shared clonotypes between healthy human individuals. Study in general: Sampling drew on donors who were a couple of women and a few men aged 18 to 49.

The authors divided CD4+ cells into CD45RA+ naive and CD45RA-negative memory subsets. Clones were read by immunoSEQ multiplex PCR, and TCRdb kept only the in-frame ones, dropping some. Of around 550,000 clones detected, almost 97% appear once; the ten largest clones hold about 0.064%. The sample was naive CD4+ T cells sorted from blood. Specified subset: CD45RA+ positively selected. The chain recombines TRBV6-5 with TRBJ2-2; TRBD2 agrees at 9 bases. The source of this sequence is a woman in her 30s in good health. The CDR3 loop is CASSSGRLTGELFF. The CDR3 DNA sequence: TGTGCCAGCAGCAGCGGGAGGCTGACCGGGGAGCTGTTTTTT.